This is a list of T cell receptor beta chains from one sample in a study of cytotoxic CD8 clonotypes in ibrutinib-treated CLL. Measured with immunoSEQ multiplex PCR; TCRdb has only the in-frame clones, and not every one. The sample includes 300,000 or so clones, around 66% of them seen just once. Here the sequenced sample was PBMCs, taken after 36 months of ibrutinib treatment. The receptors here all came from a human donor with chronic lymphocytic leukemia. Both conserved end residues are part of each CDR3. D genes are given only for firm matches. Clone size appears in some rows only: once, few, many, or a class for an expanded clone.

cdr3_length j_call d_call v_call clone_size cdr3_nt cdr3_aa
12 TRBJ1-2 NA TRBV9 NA TGTGCCAGCAGCGCCGCGGTGGGGGGCTACACCTTC CASSAAVGGYTF
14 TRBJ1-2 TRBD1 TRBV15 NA TGTGCCACCAGCAACAGGGGTTCTAACTATGGCTACACCTTC CATSNRGSNYGYTF
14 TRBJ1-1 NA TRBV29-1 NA TGCAGCGTTGTTACGAGACAGGAGAACACTGAAGCTTTCTTT CSVVTRQENTEAFF
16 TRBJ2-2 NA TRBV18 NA TGTGCCAGCTCATCCAGGGAGCTCGCGAACACCGGGGAGCTGTTTTTT CASSSRELANTGELFF
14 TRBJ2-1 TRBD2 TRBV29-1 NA TGCAGCGCTGTCGGGACTAGCGGGCACTATGAGCAGTTCTTC CSAVGTSGHYEQFF
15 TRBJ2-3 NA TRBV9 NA TGTGCCAGCAGCGTAGACGGCCCAGAGGCAGATACGCAGTATTTT CASSVDGPEADTQYF
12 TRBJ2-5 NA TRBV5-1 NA TGCGCCAGCAGCTTGCTCCAGGAGACCCAGTACTTC CASSLLQETQYF
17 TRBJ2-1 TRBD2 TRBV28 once TGTGCCAGTCGAGGCACTAGCGGGATTTTCTCCTACAATGAGCAGTTCTTC CASRGTSGIFSYNEQFF
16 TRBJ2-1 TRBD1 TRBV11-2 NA TGTGCCAGCAGCCCCTCCTGGGACAGGGGGGCCAATGAGCAGTTCTTC CASSPSWDRGANEQFF
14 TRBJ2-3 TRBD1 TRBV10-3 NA TGTGCCATCAGTGAGGCAGGGGGCTCTGATACGCAGTATTTT CAISEAGGSDTQYF
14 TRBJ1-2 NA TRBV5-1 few TGCGCCAGCAGCTTGTGGGACATCAACTATGGCTACACCTTC CASSLWDINYGYTF
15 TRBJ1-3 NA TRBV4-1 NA TGCGCCAGCAGCCAAGGGTGGGTGGGGGAAAACACCATATATTTT CASSQGWVGENTIYF
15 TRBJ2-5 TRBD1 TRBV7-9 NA TGTGCCAGCAGCCCCGGGACAGGCCCTCAAGAGACCCAGTACTTC CASSPGTGPQETQYF
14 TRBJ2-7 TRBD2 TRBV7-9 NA TGTGCCAGCAGCCCAGGGAGGGGCCGGGACGAGCAGTACTTC CASSPGRGRDEQYF
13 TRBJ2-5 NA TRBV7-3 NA TGTGCCAGCAGCTTAACGTTATTGGAGACCCAGTACTTC CASSLTLLETQYF
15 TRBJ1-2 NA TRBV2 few TGTGCCAGCAGTGAAGCGCCAGGGCCAGAGGGTGGCTACACCTTC CASSEAPGPEGGYTF
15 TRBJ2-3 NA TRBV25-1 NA TGTGCCAGCCATATGAGTGGGGGGCGCACAGATACGCAGTATTTT CASHMSGGRTDTQYF
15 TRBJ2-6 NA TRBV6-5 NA TGTGCCAGCAGTTACTCTGGGCCCGGGGCCAACGTCCTGACTTTC CASSYSGPGANVLTF
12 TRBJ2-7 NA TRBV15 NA TGTGCCACCAGAGGTTCACGGCGCGAGCAGTACTTC CATRGSRREQYF
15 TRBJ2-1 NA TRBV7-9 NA TGTGCCAGCAGCTCCGGACAGATACTGTACAATGAGCAGTTCTTC CASSSGQILYNEQFF
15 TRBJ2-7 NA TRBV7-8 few TGTGCCAGCAGCTTCGGGGACAAGGTGCGACGCGAGCAGTACTTC CASSFGDKVRREQYF
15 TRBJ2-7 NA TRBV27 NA TGTGCCAGCAGTTTCCTCGGGACGGCAGTCTACGAGCAGTACTTC CASSFLGTAVYEQYF
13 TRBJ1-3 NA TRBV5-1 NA TGCGCCAGCACTAAGGGGAATGGAAACACCATATATTTT CASTKGNGNTIYF
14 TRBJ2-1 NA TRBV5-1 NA TGCGCCAGCAACGGCCAAGGGGCATGGAATGAGCAGTTCTTC CASNGQGAWNEQFF
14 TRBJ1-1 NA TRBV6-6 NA TGTGCCAGCAGTTACGGGGAGGAGAACACTGAAGCTTTCTTT CASSYGEENTEAFF
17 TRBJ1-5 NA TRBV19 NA TGTGCCAGTAGTATTGGGGGGGGCCCCTATAGCAATCAGCCCCAGCATTTT CASSIGGGPYSNQPQHF
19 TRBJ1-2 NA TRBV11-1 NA TGTGCCAGCAGCTCAACAGTCGGGGTGCGCAGGTGGGGGCCGTATGGCTACACCTTC CASSSTVGVRRWGPYGYTF
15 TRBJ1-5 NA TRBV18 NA TGTGCCAGCTCACCCCCGGGGAATAGCAATCAGCCCCAGCATTTT CASSPPGNSNQPQHF
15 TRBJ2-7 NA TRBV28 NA TGTGCCAGCCGAAAAGGGGGGGACCCCTCAAACGAGCAGTACTTC CASRKGGDPSNEQYF
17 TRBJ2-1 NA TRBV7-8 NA TGTGCCAGCAGCTTCTCGGGGGCCAGGGTAATTTACAATGAGCAGTTCTTC CASSFSGARVIYNEQFF